This entry features one T cell receptor (beta chain) sequence. Its target is unknown. The data were taken from a study of T cell clusters in autoimmune cytopenias. TRB was amplified by touch-down multiplex PCR, primer pools A and B combined. From the multiplex PCR reads, TCRdb lists one entry per CDR3 protein and no DNA. This sample contains several thousand distinct CDR3 sequences. General study findings and limits: No cluster-lack signature appeared between secondary cytopenia and chronic lymphocytic leukemia patients, apparently due to lymphoma masking. TRB repertoire shifts in secondary cytopenia and chronic lymphocytic leukemia mostly reflected lymphoma, not autoimmunity.

TRB amplification used 200 to 250 ng of peripheral blood genomic DNA. In germline, CDR1 is DFQATT, CDR2 SNEGSKA (reference sequence). There are 13 residues in the CDR3. This sequence originates from a human donor with an autoimmune cytopenia or autoimmune hepatitis (not recorded which). Source material: peripheral blood. The chain combines TRBV20-1 with TRBJ2-3; TCRdb designates TRBD1, a call that cannot be tested without DNA. The CDR3 is CSAPPALTDTQYF.